This T cell receptor beta chain was retrieved from a study of T cell clusters in autoimmune cytopenias. The CDR3 is 16 amino acids. The germline CDR1 and CDR2 sequences are MNHEY and SVGAGI. Multiplex touch-down PCR amplified TRB using TRB-A and TRB-B pools in one tube. TCRdb reanalyzed the multiplex PCR reads, giving one entry per CDR3 protein sequence and no DNA. The sample spans under 15,000 distinct CDR3 sequences; the ten largest clones claim less than 25%. TRB was amplified from roughly 270 ng of peripheral blood genomic DNA per sample. This sample also belongs to another study, concerning T cell repertoires in aging, cancer and after chemotherapy. Turning to that study: The full dataset contained several million TCR reads. Untreated cancer patients had significantly lower blood TCR diversity than age-matched healthy donors.

Sequenced material: peripheral blood. The chain couples TRBV6-5 to TRBJ2-7; TCRdb names TRBD2, which stays unverified in the absence of DNA. The clonotype originates from a human donor in good health. Here the CDR3 reads CASSYYPPAGSYEQYF.